This TCR beta chain was sequenced for a study of tissue T cells after allogeneic stem cell transplantation. Study results and limitations: Motif-based clustering found tissue-specific repertoire signatures shared across patients, though few clones were shared. Tissue-detected TCR repertoire was only partly captured by blood and spleen T cells. Anatomically similar tissues had similar TCR repertoires within each patient.

As concerns this clone: Its target is not known.

This CDR3 is 14 amino acids long. The J segment lost 4 bases and the V segment lost 5 bases, leaving 6 bases of the junction unmatched. CDR1 and CDR2 (germline): SGHTA, FQGNSA. Sequencing of TCRbeta CDR3 at survey depth gave sequences and template counts. Using immunoSEQ multiplex PCR, the repertoire was profiled, and TCRdb retains in-frame clones only, with some absent. The table shows roughly 25,000 clones, with 73% occurring only once. The rearrangement links TRBV7-2 to TRBJ2-3; TRBD2 agrees at 7 bases. Material: tissue from the ileum, obtained at autopsy. The TCR sequence derives from a female donor of 60 years or more with lung cancer. CDR3 amino acids: CASSPGLVSDTQYF. The CDR3 DNA sequence: TGTGCCAGCAGCCCTGGACTAGTTTCAGATACGCAGTATTTT. Variable domain in full (rest from reference TRBV7-2 and TRBJ2-3): GAGVSQSPSNKVTEKGKDVELRCDPISGHTALYWYRQSLGQGLEFLIYFQGNSAPDKSGLPSDRFSAERTGGSVSTLTIQRTQQEDSAVYLCASSPGLVSDTQYFGPGTRLTVL.